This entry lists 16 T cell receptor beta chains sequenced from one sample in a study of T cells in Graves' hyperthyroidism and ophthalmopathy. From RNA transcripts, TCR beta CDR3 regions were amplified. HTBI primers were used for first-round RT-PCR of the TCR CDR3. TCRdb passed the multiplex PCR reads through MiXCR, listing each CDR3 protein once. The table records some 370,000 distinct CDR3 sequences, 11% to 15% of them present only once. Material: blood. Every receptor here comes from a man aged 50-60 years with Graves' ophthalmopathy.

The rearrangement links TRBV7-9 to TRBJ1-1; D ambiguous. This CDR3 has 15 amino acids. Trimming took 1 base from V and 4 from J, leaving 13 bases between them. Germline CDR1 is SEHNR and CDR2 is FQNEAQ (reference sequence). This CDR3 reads CASSLGVVGFTEAFF. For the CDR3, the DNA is TGTGCCAGCAGCTTAGGGGTGGTAGGGTTCACTGAAGCTTTCTTT.

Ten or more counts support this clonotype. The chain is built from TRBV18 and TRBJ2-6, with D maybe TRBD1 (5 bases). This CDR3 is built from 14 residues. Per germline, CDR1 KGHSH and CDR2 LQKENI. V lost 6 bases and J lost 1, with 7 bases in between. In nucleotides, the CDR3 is TGTGCCAGCTCGGCAGGGTCTGGGGCCAACGTCCTGACTTTC. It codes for CASSAGSGANVLTF.

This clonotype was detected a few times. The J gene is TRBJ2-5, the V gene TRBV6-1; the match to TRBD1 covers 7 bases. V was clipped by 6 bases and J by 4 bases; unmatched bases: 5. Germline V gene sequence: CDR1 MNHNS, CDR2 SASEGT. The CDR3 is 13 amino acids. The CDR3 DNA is TGTGCCAGCAGGACAGGGACGGGAGAGACCCAGTACTTC. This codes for CASRTGTGETQYF.

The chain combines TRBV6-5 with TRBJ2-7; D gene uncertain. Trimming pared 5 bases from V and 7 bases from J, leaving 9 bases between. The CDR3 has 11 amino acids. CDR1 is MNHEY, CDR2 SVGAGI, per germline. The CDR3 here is CASSTDQEQYF. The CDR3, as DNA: TGTGCCAGCAGTACCGATCAGGAGCAGTACTTC.

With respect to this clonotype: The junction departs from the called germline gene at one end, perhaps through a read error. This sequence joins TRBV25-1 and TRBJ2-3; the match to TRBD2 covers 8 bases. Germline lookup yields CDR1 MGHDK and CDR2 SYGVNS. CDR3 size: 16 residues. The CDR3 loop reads CARSDEPREVRDTQYF. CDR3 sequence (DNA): TGTGCCAGAAGTGACGAACCGCGGGAGGTTAGAGATACGCAGTATTTT.

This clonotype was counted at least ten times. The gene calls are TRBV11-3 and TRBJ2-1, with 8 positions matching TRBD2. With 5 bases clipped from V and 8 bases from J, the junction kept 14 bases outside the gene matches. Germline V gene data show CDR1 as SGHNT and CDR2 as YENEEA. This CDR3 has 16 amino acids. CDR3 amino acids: CASSQRSPGGFHEQFF. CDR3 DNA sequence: TGTGCCAGCAGCCAGAGATCGCCGGGGGGGTTCCATGAGCAGTTCTTC.

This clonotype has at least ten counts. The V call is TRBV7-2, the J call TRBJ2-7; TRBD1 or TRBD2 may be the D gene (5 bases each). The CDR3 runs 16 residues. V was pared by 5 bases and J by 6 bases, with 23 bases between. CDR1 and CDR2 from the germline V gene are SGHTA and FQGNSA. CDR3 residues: CASSPMTGTRPSEQYF. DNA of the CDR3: TGTGCCAGCAGCCCAATGACCGGGACCAGGCCATCCGAGCAGTACTTC.

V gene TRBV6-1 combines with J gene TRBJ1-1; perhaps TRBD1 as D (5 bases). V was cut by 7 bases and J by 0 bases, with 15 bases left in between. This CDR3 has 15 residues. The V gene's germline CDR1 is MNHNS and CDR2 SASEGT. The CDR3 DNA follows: TGTGCCAGCAAGGAGGTGGGCAGGGTGAACACTGAAGCTTTCTTT. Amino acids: CASKEVGRVNTEAFF.

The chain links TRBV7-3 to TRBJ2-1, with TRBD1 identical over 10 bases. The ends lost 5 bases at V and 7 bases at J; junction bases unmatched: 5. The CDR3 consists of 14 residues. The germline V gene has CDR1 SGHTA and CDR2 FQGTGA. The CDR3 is CASSMTGGRNEQFF. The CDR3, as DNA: TGTGCCAGCAGCATGACAGGGGGCCGGAATGAGCAGTTCTTC.

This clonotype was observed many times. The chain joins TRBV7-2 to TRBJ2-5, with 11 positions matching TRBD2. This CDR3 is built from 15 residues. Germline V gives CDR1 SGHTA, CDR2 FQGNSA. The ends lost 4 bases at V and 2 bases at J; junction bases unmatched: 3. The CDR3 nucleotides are TGTGCCAGCAGCTCTCGACTAGCGGGACAAGAGACCCAGTACTTC. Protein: CASSSRLAGQETQYF.

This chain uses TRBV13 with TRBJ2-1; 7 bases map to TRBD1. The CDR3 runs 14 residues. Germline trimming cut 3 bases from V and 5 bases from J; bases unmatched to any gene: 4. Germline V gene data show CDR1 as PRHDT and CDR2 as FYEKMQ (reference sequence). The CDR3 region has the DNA TGTGCCAGCAGCTTTTTGACAGGGAACAATGAGCAGTTCTTC. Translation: CASSFLTGNNEQFF.

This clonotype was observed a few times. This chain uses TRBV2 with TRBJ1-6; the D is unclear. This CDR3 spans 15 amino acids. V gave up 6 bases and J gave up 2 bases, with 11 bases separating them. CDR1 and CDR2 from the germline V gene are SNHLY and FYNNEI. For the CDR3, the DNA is TGTGCCAGCAGGTCAGAGACCACCTATAATTCACCCCTCCACTTT. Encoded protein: CASRSETTYNSPLHF.

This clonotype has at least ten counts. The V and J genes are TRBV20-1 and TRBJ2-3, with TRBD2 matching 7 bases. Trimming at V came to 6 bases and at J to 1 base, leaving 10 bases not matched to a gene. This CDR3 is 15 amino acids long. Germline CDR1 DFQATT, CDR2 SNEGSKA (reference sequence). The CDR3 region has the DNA TGCAGTGCAACCCCGACTAGCACTGGCACAGATACGCAGTATTTT. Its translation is CSATPTSTGTDTQYF.

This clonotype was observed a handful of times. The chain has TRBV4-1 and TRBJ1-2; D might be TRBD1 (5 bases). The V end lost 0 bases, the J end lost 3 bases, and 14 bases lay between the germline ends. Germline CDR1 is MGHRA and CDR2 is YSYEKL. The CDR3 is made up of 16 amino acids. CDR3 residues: CASSQDWGMLDYGYTF. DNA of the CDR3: TGCGCCAGCAGCCAAGATTGGGGGATGCTCGACTATGGCTACACCTTC.

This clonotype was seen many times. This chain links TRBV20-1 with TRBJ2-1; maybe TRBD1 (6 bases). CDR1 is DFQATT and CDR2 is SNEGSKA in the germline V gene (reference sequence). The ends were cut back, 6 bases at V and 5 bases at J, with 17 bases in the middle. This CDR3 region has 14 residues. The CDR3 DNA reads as TGCAGTGCAAAAACAGGGTATTCCGACAATGAGCAGTTCTTC. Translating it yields CSAKTGYSDNEQFF.

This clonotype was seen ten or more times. CDR3 nucleotide sequence: TGCGCCAGCAGCTTGGAGGCACATTACGAGCAGTACTTC. Amino acids: CASSLEAHYEQYF. This chain connects TRBV5-1 to TRBJ2-7; no clear D gene. The CDR3 spans 13 residues. V lost 0 bases and J lost 4, with 8 bases in between. In germline, CDR1 is SGHRS, CDR2 YFSETQ. The full variable domain, completed using reference TRBV5-1 and TRBJ2-7, is KAGVTQTPRYLIKTRGQQVTLSCSPISGHRSVSWYQQTPGQGLQFLFEYFSETQRNKGNFPGRFSGRQFSNSRSEMNVSTLELGDSALYLCASSLEAHYEQYFGPGTRLTVT.